A selection of T cell receptor beta chains follows, all from one sample in a study of CD8+CD57+ T cells in acquired aplastic anemia. One entry per CDR3 protein, called by TCRdb with MiXCR from the reads. The sample consists of fewer than 200,000 distinct CDR3 sequences, 35% to 55% of them appearing once. The sample was sorted CD4+, CD8+, or CD8+CD57+ T cells (not recorded which) from PBMCs. These receptors were obtained from a human donor in good health. The CDR3 runs from the conserved cysteine through the conserved F or W. A D gene is named only where the DNA matches it firmly. The size entry is marked missing in some rows and otherwise reads once, few, many or a size class.

TRBJ1-2 | many | . | TRBV19 | TGTGCCAGTAGTATTTTCCAGGGCGGTTCTGGCTACACCTTC | CASSIFQGGSGYTF
TRBJ2-3 | . | . | TRBV5-6 | TGTGCCAGCAGTATCGACAGAAATACGCAGTATTTT | CASSIDRNTQYF
TRBJ2-2 | many | TRBD1 | TRBV19 | TGTGCCAGTAGTATGACAGGGATTGCCGGGGAGCTGTTTTTT | CASSMTGIAGELFF
TRBJ1-5 | . | . | TRBV19 | TGTGCCAGTACCACGGGATACAATCAGCCCCAGCATTTT | CASTTGYNQPQHF
TRBJ1-4 | . | TRBD1 | TRBV10-1 | TGCGCCAGCAGCGACACACAGGGGACTGAAAAACTGTTTTTT | CASSDTQGTEKLFF
TRBJ1-1 | . | TRBD1 | TRBV7-8 | TGTGCCAGCAGCATTACAGGGGACACTGAAGCTTTCTTT | CASSITGDTEAFF
TRBJ2-1 | . | TRBD2 | TRBV11-1 | TGTGCCAGCAGCTTAGGACTAGCGGGGATAAGTGAGCAGTTCTTC | CASSLGLAGISEQFF
TRBJ2-3 | . | TRBD2 | TRBV19 | TGTGCCAGTGGGACTAGCGCTAGCACAGATACGCAGTATTTT | CASGTSASTDTQYF
TRBJ2-5 | . | TRBD1 | TRBV20-1 | TGCAGTGCCACCGGACAGGGGGCGCGTGAGACCCAGTACTTC | CSATGQGARETQYF
TRBJ1-1 | many | . | TRBV24-1 | TGTGCCACCAGTGACCCCCGAGGAGGGGCTGAAGCTTTCTTT | CATSDPRGGAEAFF
TRBJ2-1 | many | TRBD2 | TRBV10-3 | TGTGCCATCACCCATGGGACTAGCGGAACCTACAATGAGCAGTTCTTC | CAITHGTSGTYNEQFF
TRBJ1-5 | . | TRBD1 | TRBV2 | TGTGCCAGCAGTGACCCACAGGGGAATCAGCCCCAGCATTTT | CASSDPQGNQPQHF
TRBJ1-1 | . | TRBD1 | TRBV25-1 | TGTGCCAGCAGTGAAAGGACAGGGCTGAACACTGAAGCTTTCTTT | CASSERTGLNTEAFF
TRBJ2-2 | . | . | TRBV11-1 | . | CASSLAVGQGSGEPFF
TRBJ1-5 | many | . | TRBV20-1 | TGCAGTGCTAGAGTCCAGGGCGCCGGCAATCAGCCCCAGCATTTT | CSARVQGAGNQPQHF
TRBJ2-2 | many | . | TRBV7-8 | TGTGCCAGCAGCTTATGGGGGGAAGGCGGGGAGCTGTTTTTT | CASSLWGEGGELFF
TRBJ2-2 | many | . | TRBV7-2 | TGTGCCAGCAGCTTACAGGGGCCGGGGAACACCGGGGAGCTGTTTTTT | CASSLQGPGNTGELFF
TRBJ1-6 | few | . | TRBV2 | TGTGCCAGCTTAGGGGGATCCTATAATTCACCCCTCCACTTT | CASLGGSYNSPLHF
TRBJ1-5 | . | . | TRBV6-1 | TGTGCCAGCAGTGCTAACAAAGCCTTCAATCAGCCCCAGCATTTT | CASSANKAFNQPQHF
TRBJ2-3 | few | . | TRBV19 | TGTGCCAGTAGTGGAGGCAGGGGTTCGGATACGCAGTATTTT | CASSGGRGSDTQYF
TRBJ1-1 | . | TRBD1 | TRBV19 | TGTGCCAGTAGTCCCACAGACAGGGGATGGAGAAACACTGAAGCTTTCTTT | CASSPTDRGWRNTEAFF
TRBJ2-3 | . | TRBD1 | TRBV6-1 | TGTGCCAGCAGCACTTCCGGGGACAGGCACACAGATACGCAGTATTTT | CASSTSGDRHTDTQYF
TRBJ1-2 | many | TRBD1 | TRBV4-1 | TGCGCCAGCAGCCAAGTTGATCGGACAGGGGATGGCTACACCTTC | CASSQVDRTGDGYTF
TRBJ1-1 | . | . | TRBV6-2/TRBV6-3 | TGTGCCAGCAGTATCTACAGGTATGAAGCTTTCTTT | CASSIYRYEAFF
TRBJ1-1 | . | . | TRBV9 | TGTGCCAGCAGCTCTGGGGGTTTGGGCACTGAAGCTTTCTTT | CASSSGGLGTEAFF
TRBJ2-1 | few | TRBD2 | TRBV15 | TGTGCCAGCAGCCCCCCCGGAGCGGGAGGGGTCCATGAGCAGTTCTTC | CASSPPGAGGVHEQFF
TRBJ1-4 | few | TRBD1 | TRBV7-2 | TGTGCCAGCAGCCCAGACAGGGTTGATGAAAAACTGTTTTTT | CASSPDRVDEKLFF
TRBJ1-1 | . | . | TRBV19 | TGTGCCAGTATCGGGCGATACACTGAAGCTTTCTTT | CASIGRYTEAFF
TRBJ1-5 | many | TRBD1 | TRBV20-1 | TGCAGTGCTGCACAGGGGAGTCAGCCCCAGCATTTT | CSAAQGSQPQHF
TRBJ2-7 | . | TRBD2 | TRBV20-1 | TGCAGTGCTAGATCCGCTAGCGGGGGGGGATCCTACGAGCAGTACTTC | CSARSASGGGSYEQYF
TRBJ1-3 | . | . | TRBV10-3 | TGTGCCATCAGTCCGGGGGTGGACTCTGGAAACACCATATATTTT | CAISPGVDSGNTIYF
TRBJ2-5 | . | . | TRBV7-8 | TGTGCCAGCAGCTTAGTGGCAGCACAAGAGACCCAGTACTTC | CASSLVAAQETQYF
TRBJ1-2 | many | TRBD1 | TRBV20-1 | TGCAGTGCTAGAGATAGACAGGGGGCTAACTATGGCTACACCTTC | CSARDRQGANYGYTF
TRBJ1-5 | many | . | TRBV9 | TGTGCCAGCAGCGTAGGCTTGTCTAGCAATCAGCCCCAGCATTTT | CASSVGLSSNQPQHF
TRBJ2-5 | . | . | TRBV25-1 | TGTGCCAGCAGTCCCCGGGGACTCGGGGAGACCCAGTACTTC | CASSPRGLGETQYF
TRBJ2-1 | many | TRBD2 | TRBV6-1 | TGTGCCAGCAGTTTGAGCGGGAGGCCGAATGAGCAGTTCTTC | CASSLSGRPNEQFF
TRBJ2-1 | . | . | TRBV24-1 | TGTGCCACCAGTCGCCCCGGAACAGGTGGCGAGCAGTTCTTC | CATSRPGTGGEQFF
TRBJ1-2 | many | TRBD1 | TRBV20-1 | TGCAGTGCTAGAGAGGGGACAGGGTCAGAAGGCTACACCTTC | CSAREGTGSEGYTF
TRBJ2-3 | many | TRBD2 | TRBV7-2 | TGTGCCGGGGCCCGCGGGAGGGCGGAAGATACGCAGTATTTT | CAGARGRAEDTQYF
TRBJ1-2 | . | . | TRBV2 | TGTGCCAGCAGTGCCGGGGGCCTATACACCTTC | CASSAGGLYTF
TRBJ1-1 | few | TRBD1 | TRBV10-3 | TGTGCCACCTTATTTACAGGGGGCAATACTGAAGCTTTCTTT | CATLFTGGNTEAFF
TRBJ2-7 | . | . | TRBV10-3 | TGTGCCATCAGTTCTGATAAAATTAGATCCTACGAGCAGTACTTC | CAISSDKIRSYEQYF
TRBJ1-1 | . | . | TRBV20-1 | TGCAGTGCTAGAGTTCAAGAGGGGCGAAACGCTGAAGCTTTCTTT | CSARVQEGRNAEAFF
TRBJ1-1 | . | . | TRBV5-6 | TGTGCCAGCAGCTTCCAGGAGGCTGAAGCTTTCTTT | CASSFQEAEAFF
TRBJ2-7 | many | . | TRBV20-1 | TGCAGTGCTAGTCCCGATAGCTCCTACGAGCAGTACTTC | CSASPDSSYEQYF
TRBJ2-7 | . | . | TRBV29-1 | TGCAGCGGGGGAGAGTCCTTTGCCTACGAGCAGTACTTC | CSGGESFAYEQYF
TRBJ2-3 | . | TRBD2 | TRBV7-8 | TGTGCCAGTCACCAGCGGGGATTGGGCACAGATACGCAGTATTTT | CASHQRGLGTDTQYF
TRBJ2-5 | . | . | TRBV10-3 | TGTGCCATCAGTGAGTCCGAGGGTTGGAGGGAGACCCAGTACTTC | CAISESEGWRETQYF
TRBJ2-3 | . | . | TRBV10-2 | TGCGCCAGCAGTGAGGGACTGCCTGGCGGCACAGATACGCTGTATTTT | CASSEGLPGGTDTLYF
TRBJ1-1 | . | . | TRBV19 | TGTGCCAGTAGTATAGGAGTACAAGAAGCTTTCTTT | CASSIGVQEAFF
TRBJ2-7 | . | TRBD1 | TRBV24-1 | TGTGCCACCAGTGATTCCGGGACAGGTGGTTACGAGCAGTACTTC | CATSDSGTGGYEQYF
TRBJ2-1 | . | TRBD2 | TRBV13 | TGTGCCAGCAGCTTAATTGCGTGGCGGGAGAATCAGAATGAGCAGTTCTTC | CASSLIAWRENQNEQFF
TRBJ2-2 | once | . | TRBV28 | TGTGCCAGCGGGGGGAACACCGGGGAGCTGCTTTTT | CASGGNTGELLF